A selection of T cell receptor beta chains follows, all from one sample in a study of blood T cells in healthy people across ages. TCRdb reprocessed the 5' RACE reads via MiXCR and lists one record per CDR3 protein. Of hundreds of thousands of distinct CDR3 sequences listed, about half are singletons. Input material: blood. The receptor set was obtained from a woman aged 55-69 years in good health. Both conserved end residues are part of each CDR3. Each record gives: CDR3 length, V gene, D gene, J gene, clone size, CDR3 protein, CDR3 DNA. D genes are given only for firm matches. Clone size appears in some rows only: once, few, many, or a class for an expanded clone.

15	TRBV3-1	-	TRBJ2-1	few	CASSSRGRVYNEQFF	TGTGCCAGCAGCTCTCGGGGCAGGGTCTACAATGAGCAGTTCTTC
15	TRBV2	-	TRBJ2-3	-	CASSGSSSVTDTQYF	TGTGCCAGCTCGGGGTCCTCTAGCGTCACAGATACGCAGTATTTT
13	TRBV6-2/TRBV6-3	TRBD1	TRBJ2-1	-	CASSLRTGRTQFF	TGTGCCAGTAGCCTTCGGACAGGGCGTACGCAGTTCTTC
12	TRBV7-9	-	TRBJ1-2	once	CASSAPDSPYTF	TGTGCCAGCAGCGCGCCGGACAGCCCCTACACCTTC
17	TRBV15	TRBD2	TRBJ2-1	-	CATSRDLQAGTYNEQFF	TGTGCCACCAGCAGAGATCTCCAAGCGGGAACCTACAATGAGCAGTTCTTC
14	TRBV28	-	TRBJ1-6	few	CASSLGFLGSPLHF	TGTGCCAGCAGTTTAGGGTTTTTAGGTTCACCCCTCCACTTT
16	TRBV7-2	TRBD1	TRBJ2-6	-	CASSRDSSGGANVLTF	TGTGCCAGCAGCCGGGACAGCTCCGGGGGGGCCAACGTCCTGACTTTC
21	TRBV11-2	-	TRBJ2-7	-	CASSLGGLSGERRGVKYEQYF	TGTGCCAGCAGCTTAGGAGGGCTCAGCGGGGAGAGAAGGGGGGTCAAATACGAGCAGTACTTC
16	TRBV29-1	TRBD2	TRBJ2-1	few	CSVEDTAGDFYNEQFF	TGCAGCGTTGAAGATACAGCGGGAGATTTTTACAATGAGCAGTTCTTC
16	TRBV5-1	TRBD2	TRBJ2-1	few	CASSHGTSGSYNEQFF	TGCGCCAGCAGCCACGGGACTAGCGGGAGTTACAATGAGCAGTTCTTC
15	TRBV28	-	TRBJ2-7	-	CASSWVGAHYGEQYF	TGTGCCAGCAGCTGGGTGGGGGCCCACTACGGCGAGCAGTACTTC
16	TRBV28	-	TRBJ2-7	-	CAGSRLSGPYEYEQYF	TGTGCCGGCAGTCGATTGAGCGGGCCTTATGAATACGAGCAGTACTTC
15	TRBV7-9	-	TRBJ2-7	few	CASSPVQGGTYEQYF	TGTGCCAGCAGCCCAGTACAGGGGGGGACCTACGAGCAGTACTTC
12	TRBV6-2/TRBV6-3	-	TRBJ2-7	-	CACSGVGYEQYF	TGTGCCTGTAGCGGAGTGGGCTACGAGCAGTACTTC
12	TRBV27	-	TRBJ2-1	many	CASSRVGNEQFF	TGTGCCAGCAGTCGGGTAGGGAATGAGCAGTTCTTC
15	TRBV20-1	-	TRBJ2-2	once	CSASPQAGYTGELFF	TGCAGTGCTAGCCCCCAGGCGGGTTACACCGGGGAGCTGTTTTTT
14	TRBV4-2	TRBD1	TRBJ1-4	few	CASSQGDRDEKLFF	TGTGCCAGCAGCCAAGGGGACAGGGATGAAAAACTGTTTTTT
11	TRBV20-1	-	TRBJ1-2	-	CSAIGVYGHTF	TGCAGTGCTATTGGGGTATATGGCCACACCTTC
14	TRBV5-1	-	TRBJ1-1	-	CASSFYGGGTEAFF	TGCGCCAGCAGCTTTTATGGCGGGGGCACTGAAGCTTTCTTT
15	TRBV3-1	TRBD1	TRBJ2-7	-	CASSRPGQGVYEQYF	TGTGCCAGCAGCCGTCCGGGACAGGGGGTTTACGAGCAGTACTTC
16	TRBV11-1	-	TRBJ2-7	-	CASSLGTFGGPVEQYF	TGTGCCAGCAGCTTAGGAACCTTCGGAGGGCCGGTCGAGCAGTACTTC
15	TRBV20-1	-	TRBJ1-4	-	CSAGDPRTTNEKLFF	TGCAGTGCTGGAGATCCCCGAACAACTAATGAAAAACTGTTTTTT
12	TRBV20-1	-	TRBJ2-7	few	CSASEGDDEQYF	TGCAGTGCTAGTGAGGGGGACGACGAGCAGTACTTC
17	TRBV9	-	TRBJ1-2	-	CASSVGVGRARTDGYTF	TGTGCCAGCAGCGTAGGGGTGGGGAGGGCACGGACGGATGGCTACACCTTC
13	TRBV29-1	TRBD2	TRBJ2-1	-	CSVRTSVDNEQFF	TGCAGCGTGAGGACTAGCGTTGACAATGAGCAGTTCTTC
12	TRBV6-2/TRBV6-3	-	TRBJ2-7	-	CASSYSTNEQYF	TGTGCCAGCAGTTACTCGACCAACGAGCAGTACTTC
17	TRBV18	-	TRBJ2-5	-	CVSSPGHNGPGEETQYF	TGTGTCAGCTCACCAGGACACAACGGACCGGGAGAAGAGACCCAGTACTTC
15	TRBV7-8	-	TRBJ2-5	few	CASSSYSGRGETQYF	TGTGCCAGCAGCTCTTATAGCGGAAGAGGGGAGACCCAGTACTTC
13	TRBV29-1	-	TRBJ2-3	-	CSAMVPAPNTQYF	TGCAGCGCTATGGTCCCGGCCCCAAATACGCAGTATTTT
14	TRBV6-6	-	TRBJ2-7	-	CASSSPPLSDEQYF	TGTGCCAGCAGTTCTCCACCTCTTAGCGACGAGCAGTACTTC
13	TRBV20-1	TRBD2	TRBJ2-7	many	CSALGRAPYEQYF	TGCAGTGCTCTCGGGAGGGCCCCGTACGAGCAGTACTTC
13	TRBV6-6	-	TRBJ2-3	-	CASRREGVDTQYF	TGTGCCAGCCGGAGGGAGGGGGTAGATACGCAGTATTTT
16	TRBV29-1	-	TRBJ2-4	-	CSVGGVGGLAKNIQYF	TGCAGCGTTGGGGGGGTAGGTGGCTTAGCCAAAAACATTCAGTACTTC
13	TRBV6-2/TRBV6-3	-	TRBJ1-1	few	CASTTGQRTEAFF	TGTGCCAGCACCACGGGGCAGCGCACTGAAGCTTTCTTT
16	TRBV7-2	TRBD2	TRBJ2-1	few	CASSLVGSGSGNEQFF	TGTGCCAGCAGCTTAGTAGGGAGCGGGAGCGGCAATGAGCAGTTCTTC
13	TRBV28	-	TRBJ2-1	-	CASSFRLRQEQFF	TGTGCCAGCAGTTTCCGACTTCGCCAGGAGCAGTTCTTC
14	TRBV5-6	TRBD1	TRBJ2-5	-	CASSRDRVVETQYF	TGTGCCAGCAGCCGGGACAGGGTCGTAGAGACCCAGTACTTC
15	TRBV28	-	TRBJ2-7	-	CASSPRPRNLYEQYF	TGTGCCAGCAGTCCTCGCCCCCGAAACTTATACGAGCAGTACTTC
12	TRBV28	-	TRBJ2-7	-	CASSTAYYEQYF	TGTGCCAGCAGTACCGCATACTACGAGCAGTACTTC
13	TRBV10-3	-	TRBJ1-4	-	CATGGATNEKLFF	TGTGCCACCGGGGGGGCAACTAATGAAAAACTGTTTTTT
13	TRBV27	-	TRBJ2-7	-	CASSLIGQYEQYF	TGTGCCAGCAGTTTAATCGGACAGTACGAGCAGTACTTC
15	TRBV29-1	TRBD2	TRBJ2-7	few	CSVAALSGYANEQYF	TGCAGCGTTGCCGCCCTTAGCGGGTATGCGAACGAGCAGTACTTC